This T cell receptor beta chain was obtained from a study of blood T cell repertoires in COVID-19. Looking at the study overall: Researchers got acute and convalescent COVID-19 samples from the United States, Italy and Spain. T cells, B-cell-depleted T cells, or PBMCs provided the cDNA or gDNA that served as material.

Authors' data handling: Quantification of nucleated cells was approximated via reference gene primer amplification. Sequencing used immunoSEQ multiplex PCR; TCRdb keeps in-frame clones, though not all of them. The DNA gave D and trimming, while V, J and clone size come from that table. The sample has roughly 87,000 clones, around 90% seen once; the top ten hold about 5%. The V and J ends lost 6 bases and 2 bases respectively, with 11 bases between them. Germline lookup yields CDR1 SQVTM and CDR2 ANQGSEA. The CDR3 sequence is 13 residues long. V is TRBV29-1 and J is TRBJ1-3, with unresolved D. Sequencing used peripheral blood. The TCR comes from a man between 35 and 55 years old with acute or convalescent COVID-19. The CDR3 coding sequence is TGCAGCGTATCCGTGGGAGCTGGAAACACCATATATTTT. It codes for CSVSVGAGNTIYF.